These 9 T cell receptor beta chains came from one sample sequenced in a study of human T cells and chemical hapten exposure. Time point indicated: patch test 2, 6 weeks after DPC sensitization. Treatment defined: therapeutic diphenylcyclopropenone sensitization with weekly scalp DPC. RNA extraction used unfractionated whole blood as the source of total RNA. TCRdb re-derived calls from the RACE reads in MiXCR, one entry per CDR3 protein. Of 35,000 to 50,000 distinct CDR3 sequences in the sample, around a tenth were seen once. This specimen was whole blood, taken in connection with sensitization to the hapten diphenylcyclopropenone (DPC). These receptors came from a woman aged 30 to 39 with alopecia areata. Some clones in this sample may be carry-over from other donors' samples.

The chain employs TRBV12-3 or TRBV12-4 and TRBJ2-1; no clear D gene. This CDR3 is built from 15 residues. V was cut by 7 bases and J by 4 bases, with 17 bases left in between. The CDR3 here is CASTKTAFLYNEQFF. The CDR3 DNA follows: TGTGCCAGCACCAAGACCGCATTTTTGTACAATGAGCAGTTCTTC.

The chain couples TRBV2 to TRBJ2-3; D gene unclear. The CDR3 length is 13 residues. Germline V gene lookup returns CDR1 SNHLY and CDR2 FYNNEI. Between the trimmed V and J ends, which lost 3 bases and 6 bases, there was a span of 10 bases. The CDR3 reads CASSDLEMDTQYF. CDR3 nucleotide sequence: TGTGCCAGCAGTGATCTGGAGATGGATACGCAGTATTTT.

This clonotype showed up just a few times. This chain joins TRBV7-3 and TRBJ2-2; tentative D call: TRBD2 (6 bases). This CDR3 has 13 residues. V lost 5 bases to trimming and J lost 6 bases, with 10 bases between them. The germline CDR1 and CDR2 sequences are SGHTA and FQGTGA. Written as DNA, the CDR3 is TGTGCCAGCAGCCCCCGGGACTCCGGGGAGCTGTTTTTT. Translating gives CASSPRDSGELFF.

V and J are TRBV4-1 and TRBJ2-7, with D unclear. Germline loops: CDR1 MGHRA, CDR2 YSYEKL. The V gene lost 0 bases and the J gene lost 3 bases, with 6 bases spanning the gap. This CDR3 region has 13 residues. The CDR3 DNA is TGCGCCAGCAGCCAAGAGGCTATCTACGAGCAGTACTTC. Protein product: CASSQEAIYEQYF.

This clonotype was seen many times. This chain's CDR3 is CARRQGDTDTQYF. The CDR3 DNA is TGTGCCAGACGACAGGGGGACACAGATACGCAGTATTTT. The rearrangement links TRBV25-1 to TRBJ2-3, with TRBD1 matching 9 bases. This CDR3 has 13 amino acids. Per the germline V gene, CDR1 is MGHDK and CDR2 is SYGVNS. J was trimmed by 2 bases and V by 9 bases; bases with no gene match: 3.

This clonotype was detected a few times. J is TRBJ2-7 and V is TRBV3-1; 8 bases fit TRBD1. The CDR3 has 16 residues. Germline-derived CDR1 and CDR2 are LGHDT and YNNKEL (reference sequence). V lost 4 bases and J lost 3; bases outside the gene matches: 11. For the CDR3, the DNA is TGTGCCAGCAGCCTAGCCTTGACAGGGGACGACTACGAGCAGTACTTC. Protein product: CASSLALTGDDYEQYF.

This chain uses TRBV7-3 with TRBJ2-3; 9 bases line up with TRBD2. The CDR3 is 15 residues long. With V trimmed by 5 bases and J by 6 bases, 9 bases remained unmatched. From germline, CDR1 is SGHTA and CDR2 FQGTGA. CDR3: CASSRQAGGVDTQYF. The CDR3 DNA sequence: TGTGCCAGCAGCCGCCAAGCGGGGGGTGTGGATACGCAGTATTTT.

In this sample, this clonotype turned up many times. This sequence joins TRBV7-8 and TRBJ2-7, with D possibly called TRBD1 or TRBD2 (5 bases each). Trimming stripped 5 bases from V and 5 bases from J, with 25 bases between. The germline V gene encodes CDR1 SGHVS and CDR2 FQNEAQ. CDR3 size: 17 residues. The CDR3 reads CASSLRTHPRGTHEQYF. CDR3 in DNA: TGTGCCAGCAGCCTTAGAACCCACCCTCGGGGCACCCACGAGCAGTACTTC.

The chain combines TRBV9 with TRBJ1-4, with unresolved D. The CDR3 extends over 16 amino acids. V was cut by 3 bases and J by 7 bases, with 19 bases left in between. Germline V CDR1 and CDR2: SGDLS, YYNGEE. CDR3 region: CASSAGLTLDGEKLFF. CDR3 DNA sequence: TGTGCCAGCAGCGCCGGCCTCACCCTGGATGGTGAAAAACTGTTTTTT.